This T cell receptor beta chain was sequenced in a study of blood T cell repertoires in COVID-19. This clone was observed once. Per the original methods: Nucleated cell number was recorded as an estimate derived from reference gene primer amplification. Profiling relied on immunoSEQ multiplex PCR, and the TCRdb table lists in-frame clones only, not all of them. V and J calls and clone size are as listed in that table; D and trimming were resolved from the DNA. This sample has approximately 300,000 clones, with about nine tenths found just once. This clonotype was sampled from a man aged 50-60 years with active or convalescent COVID-19. The source material was peripheral blood.

The CDR3 region is CASSLGEQGNYGYTF. The CDR3 DNA reads TGCGCCAGCAGCTTGGGCGAACAGGGTAACTATGGCTACACCTTC. The chain uses TRBV5-1 and TRBJ1-2, with D possibly matching TRBD1 (6 bases). V lost 0 bases to trimming and J lost 1 base, with 10 bases between them. The CDR3 runs 15 residues. From germline, CDR1 is SGHRS and CDR2 YFSETQ.